This T cell receptor (beta chain) emerged from a study of T cell responses to AZD1222 COVID-19 vaccine. CDR1 GTSNPN and CDR2 SVGIG come from the germline V gene (reference sequence). The CDR3 spans 12 residues. V dropped 5 bases and J dropped 0 bases, with 8 bases sitting between them. Study-wide results and limits: Once two AZD1222 doses were given, Spike-specific TCR breadth and depth went up. Mapped onto spike, vaccine-associated CD4 TCRs spanned it and were dominant at 160-218 and 743-854.

About this clone: The antigen is unknown.

Sequencing was performed with immunoSEQ multiplex PCR; in TCRdb, only in-frame clones are kept and a portion is missing. The sample holds about 120,000 clones, roughly 87% seen once. J is TRBJ2-7 and V is TRBV30, with D hard to call. This sequence originates from an adult in good health. The material sequenced was peripheral blood, taken on day 0 of AZD1222 vaccination. The CDR3 protein is CAWSVSSYEQYF. The CDR3 region has the DNA TGTGCCTGGTCTGTGTCCTCCTACGAGCAGTACTTC.